This is a list of T cell receptor beta chains from one sample in a study of T cell responses to AZD1222 COVID-19 vaccine. Sequenced by immunoSEQ multiplex PCR; TCRdb stores in-frame clones only, minus some. The top ten clones hold about 4% of a sample with about 160,000 clones, roughly nine tenths of them seen once. The input for sequencing was peripheral blood, taken 28 days after the second AZD1222 dose. These receptors were taken from an adult who received the AZD1222 COVID-19 vaccine. Both conserved end residues are part of each CDR3. A D gene is named only where the DNA matches it firmly. Clone size is shown for a subset of rows, as once, few, many or a class of expanded clone.

v_call,d_call,cdr3_length,j_call,clone_size,cdr3_aa,cdr3_nt
TRBV4-2,.,15,TRBJ1-2,.,CASSQDSAGSYGYTF,TGTGCCAGCAGCCAAGATAGTGCGGGGTCCTATGGCTACACCTTC
TRBV6-2/TRBV6-3,TRBD1,14,TRBJ2-2,.,CASSPGQSSGELFF,TGTGCCAGCAGTCCGGGACAGTCTAGCGGGGAGCTGTTTTTT
TRBV5-1,TRBD1,16,TRBJ2-2,.,CASKPPGTENTGELFF,TGCGCCAGCAAACCCCCCGGGACAGAAAACACCGGGGAGCTGTTTTTT
TRBV18,TRBD1,15,TRBJ1-1,.,CASSPLDRAATEAFF,TGTGCCAGCTCACCCCTCGACAGGGCAGCCACTGAAGCTTTCTTT
TRBV7-3,.,16,TRBJ2-1,few,CASSLPRQALYNEQFF,TGTGCCAGCAGCTTACCTCGACAGGCGCTCTACAATGAGCAGTTCTTC
TRBV20-1,TRBD1,14,TRBJ1-1,.,CSASTGTVNTEAFF,TGCAGTGCTAGTACGGGGACAGTGAACACTGAAGCTTTCTTT
TRBV2,.,14,TRBJ2-1,.,CASSRVSSYNEQFF,TGTGCCAGCAGCAGGGTTAGCTCCTACAATGAGCAGTTCTTC
TRBV6-1,.,15,TRBJ2-7,few,CASSEGDGSSYEQYF,TGTGCCAGCAGTGAAGGTGACGGGAGCTCCTACGAGCAGTACTTC
TRBV12-3/TRBV12-4,.,13,TRBJ1-1,.,CASNYKANTEAFF,TGTGCCAGCAATTACAAGGCGAACACTGAAGCTTTCTTT
TRBV6-5,.,13,TRBJ1-2,.,CASSYRQGGGYTF,TGTGCCAGCAGTTACCGGCAGGGCGGAGGCTACACCTTC
TRBV7-8,.,15,TRBJ1-4,.,CASSLAGRGNEKLFF,TGTGCCAGCAGCTTAGCGGGGCGGGGTAATGAAAAACTGTTTTTT
TRBV20-1,.,17,TRBJ1-3,.,CSASPPGAPPSGNTIYF,TGCAGTGCTAGTCCCCCAGGGGCCCCTCCCTCTGGAAACACCATATATTTT
TRBV7-9,TRBD1,14,TRBJ2-5,.,CATARTGGQETQYF,TGTGCCACCGCTCGGACAGGAGGACAAGAGACCCAGTACTTC
TRBV6-2/TRBV6-3,.,15,TRBJ1-5,.,CASSFTGFVGQPQHF,TGTGCCAGCAGCTTCACAGGGTTTGTGGGCCAGCCCCAGCATTTT
TRBV19,TRBD2,15,TRBJ2-1,.,CASSTHSGREVEQFF,TGTGCCAGCTCCACCCATAGCGGGAGGGAGGTTGAGCAGTTCTTC
TRBV2,.,13,TRBJ1-3,.,CASSAVSGNTIYF,TGTGCCAGCAGTGCTGTCTCTGGAAACACCATATATTTT
TRBV23-1,.,17,TRBJ2-1,.,CASSQSGTLSSYNEQFF,TGCGCCAGCAGTCAATCGGGGACTTTGAGCTCCTACAATGAGCAGTTCTTC
TRBV10-3,TRBD1,13,TRBJ1-1,.,CATRGQLNTEAFF,TGTGCCACTAGGGGACAGCTGAACACTGAAGCTTTCTTT
TRBV29-1,.,15,TRBJ2-1,.,CSVASGTTFHNEQFF,TGCAGCGTAGCTTCCGGGACCACGTTCCACAATGAGCAGTTCTTC
TRBV5-1,.,14,TRBJ1-1,.,CASSATGPPTEAFF,TGCGCCAGCAGCGCTACAGGGCCCCCTACTGAAGCTTTCTTT
TRBV4-3,.,14,TRBJ2-7,.,CASSQGGKAYEQYF,TGCGCCAGCAGCCAAGGTGGGAAGGCCTACGAGCAGTACTTC
TRBV5-6,.,12,TRBJ1-3,.,CASTREGNTIYF,TGTGCCAGCACCCGGGAAGGAAACACCATATATTTT
TRBV5-1,TRBD1,16,TRBJ2-5,.,CASSYRTGYTKETQYF,TGCGCCAGCAGCTACCGGACAGGGTATACCAAGGAGACCCAGTACTTC
TRBV4-1,.,15,TRBJ1-5,.,CASSPLRSLGQPQHF,TGCGCCAGCAGCCCCCTTCGGAGTTTAGGTCAGCCCCAGCATTTT
TRBV24-1,.,16,TRBJ2-3,.,CATSDLARESTDTQYF,TGTGCCACCAGTGATTTGGCGAGGGAAAGCACAGATACGCAGTATTTT
TRBV19,.,15,TRBJ1-1,.,CASTPGGGPGTEAFF,TGTGCCAGTACCCCCGGGGGGGGGCCGGGCACTGAAGCTTTCTTT
TRBV4-1,.,13,TRBJ2-3,.,CASSLFVRDTQYF,TGCGCCAGCAGCCTTTTTGTTCGAGATACGCAGTATTTT
TRBV15,.,13,TRBJ2-7,.,CATSRDPRYEQYF,TGTGCCACCAGCAGAGATCCCAGATACGAGCAGTACTTC
TRBV24-1,.,13,TRBJ1-5,.,CATSRGGNQPQHF,TGTGCCACCAGTCGGGGGGGCAATCAGCCCCAGCATTTT
TRBV5-1,TRBD1,15,TRBJ1-2,.,CASSPRTGGAGGYTF,TGCGCCAGCAGCCCACGGACAGGGGGCGCGGGGGGCTACACCTTC
TRBV7-9,.,16,TRBJ1-2,few,CASSFTGQTPNYGYTF,TGTGCCAGCAGCTTTACTGGACAGACCCCCAACTATGGCTACACCTTC
TRBV7-6,.,15,TRBJ2-2,.,CASSSTGQVTGELFF,TGTGCCAGCAGCTCGACAGGCCAAGTCACCGGGGAGCTGTTTTTT
TRBV21-1,.,15,TRBJ2-7,.,CASSKGNIVTFEQYF,TGTGCCAGCAGCAAAGGTAACATAGTGACTTTTGAGCAGTACTTC
TRBV15,.,14,TRBJ1-5,.,CATSLGRAEQPQHF,TGTGCCACCTCCCTCGGCAGGGCCGAGCAGCCCCAGCATTTT
TRBV10-3,.,15,TRBJ1-1,.,CATAFGQTMNTEAFF,TGTGCCACCGCCTTCGGACAGACCATGAACACTGAAGCTTTCTTT
TRBV10-3,.,13,TRBJ2-5,.,CAILEAAQETQYF,TGTGCCATCCTCGAGGCTGCCCAAGAGACCCAGTACTTC
TRBV18,TRBD2,15,TRBJ2-1,.,CASSPRGGLYNEQFF,TGTGCCAGCTCACCGAGGGGAGGGTTATACAATGAGCAGTTCTTC
TRBV4-3,TRBD2,17,TRBJ2-3,once,CASSQDRFGGARDTQYF,TGCGCCAGCAGCCAAGATAGGTTCGGGGGGGCTAGAGATACGCAGTATTTT